The 14 T cell receptor beta chains reported below all come from one sample, sequenced in a study of cytotoxic CD8 clonotypes in ibrutinib-treated CLL listed by TCRdb under 2021. The time point label corresponds to: progressive disease on ibrutinib. The library was prepared using the immunoSEQ multiplex PCR assay. Here the immuneACCESS table is served through TCRdb, limited to in-frame sequences with V and J called. Missing clones are a known gap in these copies; in checked studies unresolved V genes cover under half, and the rest lacks a known reason. A total of 150,000 to 200,000 clones appear in this sample, about 88% of them only once. The biggest ten clones account for approximately 2.9% of the sample. The sequencing used PBMCs, collected at disease progression, from a patient treated with ibrutinib. These receptors originate from a human donor with chronic lymphocytic leukemia.

This clone has just a few counts. V gene TRBV6-1 combines with J gene TRBJ1-5, with a weak D call TRBD1 (5 bases). V gave up 10 bases and J gave up 3 bases, with 13 bases separating them. Germline CDR1 is MNHNS and CDR2 is SASEGT. The CDR3 is 13 amino acids. The CDR3 sequence is CANGHGVNQPQHF. As DNA, the CDR3 is TGTGCCAACGGACATGGCGTCAATCAGCCCCAGCATTTT.

In DNA form, the CDR3 reads TGTGCCAGCAGTTTCCCCCGAACAGGGGGCGCGCGGGCTTTCTTT. This gives the protein CASSFPRTGGARAFF. This rearrangement joins TRBV28 to TRBJ1-1, with 9 nucleotides matching TRBD1. V was clipped by 3 bases and J by 11 bases; unmatched bases: 13. The CDR3 is made up of 15 amino acids. Germline V gene lookup returns CDR1 MDHEN and CDR2 SYDVKM.

The chain has TRBV6-4 and TRBJ2-1, with D perhaps matching TRBD2 (5 bases). The V end lost 9 bases, the J end lost 6 bases, and 18 bases lay between the germline ends. The germline V gene encodes CDR1 MRHNA and CDR2 SNTAGT. The CDR3 is 14 residues long. The CDR3 DNA reads as TGTGCCAGTAAGTCGGCTAGCCGCGCCAATGAGCAGTTCTTC. Translation gives CASKSASRANEQFF.

The chain employs TRBV5-1 and TRBJ2-7, with D perhaps matching TRBD2 (5 bases). The CDR3 has 13 amino acids. Trimming pared 8 bases from V and 0 bases from J, leaving 12 bases between. Germline-derived CDR1 and CDR2 are SGHRS and YFSETQ. CDR3 sequence reads: CASGEQHSYEQYF. In DNA, the CDR3 is TGCGCCAGTGGGGAGCAGCACTCCTACGAGCAGTACTTC.

This clone was counted between two and nine times. The V and J genes are TRBV11-2 and TRBJ2-7, with D maybe TRBD1 (6 bases). This CDR3 spans 18 amino acids. Germline loops: CDR1 SGHAT, CDR2 FQNNGV. V was clipped by 5 bases and J by 0 bases, with 23 bases between them. Here the CDR3 reads CASSHRAQGRLGSYEQYF. CDR3 in DNA: TGTGCCAGCAGCCACCGGGCCCAGGGGCGGTTGGGCTCCTACGAGCAGTACTTC.

The chain recombines TRBV2 with TRBJ2-3, with D perhaps TRBD2 (7 bases). Germline-derived CDR1 and CDR2 are SNHLY and FYNNEI. The CDR3 contains 16 residues. Deletions cut 7 bases from V and 3 bases from J, with 20 bases between. The CDR3 coding sequence is TGTGCCAGCAAGGGGGGGTTGTTCGGCGGTACAGATACGCAGTATTTT. Protein sequence: CASKGGLFGGTDTQYF.

CDR3 sequence reads: CSVDFRKESSYEQYF. The CDR3 nucleotides read TGCAGCGTTGATTTCAGAAAAGAAAGCTCCTACGAGCAGTACTTC. The chain is built from TRBV29-1 and TRBJ2-7; D is undetermined. Per germline, CDR1 SQVTM and CDR2 ANQGSEA. Trimming removed 3 bases at V and 0 bases at J, with 15 bases between. The CDR3 spans 15 residues.

The chain has TRBV7-3 and TRBJ2-1; D gene uncertain. This CDR3 has 13 residues. The germline V gene has CDR1 SGHTA and CDR2 FQGTGA. V gave up 5 bases and J gave up 5 bases, with 10 bases separating them. The CDR3 sequence is CASSPGRNNEQFF. CDR3 DNA: TGTGCCAGCAGCCCCGGACGGAACAATGAGCAGTTCTTC.

This clone was counted only a few times. The V and J genes are TRBV29-1 and TRBJ1-2; a weak D match, TRBD1 (6 bases). The CDR3 runs to 11 residues. V was shortened by 6 bases and J by 5 bases, with 10 bases between the two germline ends. The V gene's germline CDR1 is SQVTM and CDR2 ANQGSEA. In DNA form, the CDR3 reads TGCAGCGTATTCAGGGGATATGGCTACACCTTC. Amino acids: CSVFRGYGYTF.

This chain uses TRBV4-2 with TRBJ1-2; TRBD1 agrees at 10 bases. J gave up 7 bases and V 2 bases, and 16 bases lay outside the gene matches. This CDR3 has 18 residues. CDR1 LGHNA and CDR2 YNFKEQ come from the germline V gene. CDR3 region: CASSQPLGTGVSTTGYTF. Written as DNA, the CDR3 is TGTGCCAGCAGCCAACCTCTCGGGACAGGGGTCTCCACTACTGGCTACACCTTC.

The rearrangement joins TRBV10-1 to TRBJ1-2, with D uncertain. From germline, CDR1 is WNHNN and CDR2 SYGVQD (reference sequence). The CDR3 length is 13 residues. V shed 3 bases and J shed 1 base, with 6 bases lying between them. The CDR3 reads CASSDGSNYGYTF. The CDR3 coding sequence is TGCGCCAGCAGTGACGGCAGTAACTATGGCTACACCTTC.

The gene calls are TRBV5-1 and TRBJ1-1; 7 bases are a match to TRBD1. The length of the CDR3 is 14 residues. The germline gives CDR1 SGHRS, CDR2 YFSETQ. V dropped 0 bases and J dropped 4; count of bases not matched to a gene: 3. The CDR3: CASSLGTGATEAFF. The CDR3 DNA is TGCGCCAGCAGCTTGGGTACAGGGGCCACTGAAGCTTTCTTT.

V and J are TRBV2 and TRBJ1-5; 7 positions agree with TRBD1. V lost 1 base and J lost 1; bases outside the gene matches: 1. The CDR3 runs to 15 residues. Germline loops: CDR1 SNHLY, CDR2 FYNNEI. The CDR3: CASSEEGASNQPQHF. CDR3 nucleotide sequence: TGTGCCAGCAGTGAAGAGGGGGCGAGCAATCAGCCCCAGCATTTT.

V gene TRBV18 combines with J gene TRBJ1-2, with TRBD1 identical over 8 bases. V was clipped by 0 bases and J by 3 bases; unmatched bases: 0. This CDR3 contains 14 residues. Per the germline V gene, CDR1 is KGHSH and CDR2 is LQKENI. In DNA form, the CDR3 reads TGTGCCAGCTCACCACCGGGACAGGACTATGGCTACACCTTC. Amino acid sequence: CASSPPGQDYGYTF. The full variable domain, in which reference TRBV18 and TRBJ1-2 provide the parts outside the CDR3, is NAGVMQNPRHLVRRRGQEARLRCSPMKGHSHVYWYRQLPEEGLKFMVYLQKENIIDESGMPKERFSAEFPKEGPSILRIQQVVRGDSAAYFCASSPPGQDYGYTFGSGTRLTVV.